This entry lists 15 T cell receptor beta chains sequenced from one sample in a study of cytomegalovirus exposure and HLA in healthy donors. The table came from immunoSEQ multiplex PCR; TCRdb's copy has only in-frame clones and leaves some out. Altogether tens of thousands of clones are present, around 94% being singletons, with the ten largest covering roughly 1.6%. The specimen was PBMCs. The receptors were sampled from a young man in good health and CMV-seropositive.

The chain carries TRBV4-1 and TRBJ1-1; TRBD1 agrees at 7 bases. In germline, CDR1 is MGHRA, CDR2 YSYEKL. V lost 0 bases, J lost 5 bases, and 6 bases stayed unmatched. CDR3 length: 15 amino acids. The DNA of the CDR3 is TGCGCCAGCAGCCAAGATCAGGGGGTAGTAACTGAAGCTTTCTTT. This translates into CASSQDQGVVTEAFF.

This chain links TRBV27 with TRBJ2-7; the match to TRBD1 covers 9 bases. The length of the CDR3 is 13 residues. V dropped 5 bases and J dropped 6; count of bases not matched to a gene: 5. CDR1 MNHEY and CDR2 SMNVEV come from the germline V gene (reference sequence). CDR3 bases: TGTGCCAGCAGTAGAGAGACAGGGGGCGAGCAGTACTTC. Amino acid sequence: CASSRETGGEQYF.

The CDR3 is CSVETGSRETQYF. The CDR3 DNA reads as TGCAGCGTGGAGACAGGGTCAAGGGAGACCCAGTACTTC. The chain is built from TRBV29-1 and TRBJ2-5; 7 bases line up with TRBD1. The length of the CDR3 is 13 residues. Trimming cost V 6 bases and J 5 bases; bases outside gene matches: 9. Germline CDR1 reads SQVTM; CDR2 reads ANQGSEA.

This chain links TRBV7-8 with TRBJ1-2, with D maybe TRBD1 (5 bases). This CDR3 region has 14 residues. Germline V gives CDR1 SGHVS, CDR2 FQNEAQ. Trimming took off 6 bases at V and 4 bases at J, with 15 bases between the two ends. Written as DNA, the CDR3 is TGTGCCAGCAGGCCGACTCTAAGGGGCTATGGCTACACCTTC. Amino acid sequence: CASRPTLRGYGYTF.

V usage is TRBV28 and J usage is TRBJ2-4, with D hard to call. V lost 2 bases and J lost 0, with 11 bases in between. This CDR3 is built from 16 residues. Germline V gene lookup returns CDR1 MDHEN and CDR2 SYDVKM. CDR3: CASSLVSFGAKNIQYF. CDR3 coding DNA: TGTGCCAGCAGTTTAGTGTCCTTCGGAGCCAAAAACATTCAGTACTTC.

The chain couples TRBV7-9 to TRBJ2-1; 9 bases match TRBD2. This CDR3 is built from 16 residues. The germline CDR1 and CDR2 sequences are SEHNR and FQNEAQ (reference sequence). Unmatched junction bases numbered 18, after V lost 10 bases and J lost 8 bases. The CDR3, as DNA: TGTGCCACCGCATTTAGAATTAGCGGGGGTTTGGATGAGCAGTTCTTC. Translating it yields CATAFRISGGLDEQFF.

This rearrangement joins TRBV6-4 to TRBJ2-1, with 11 bases lining up with TRBD2. This CDR3 spans 15 amino acids. J lost 8 bases, V lost 0 bases, and 3 bases had no gene match. Germline values: CDR1 MRHNA, CDR2 SNTAGT. CDR3 bases: TGTGCCAGCAGTGACTCTACTAGCGGGAGTCATGAGCAGTTCTTC. The encoded protein is CASSDSTSGSHEQFF.

V is TRBV6-1 and J is TRBJ2-6, with D perhaps matching TRBD1 (5 bases). This CDR3 has 15 residues. Germline V lookup: CDR1 MNHNS, CDR2 SASEGT. V lost 6 bases to trimming and J lost 4 bases, with 13 bases between them. CDR3 nucleotide sequence: TGTGCCAGCAGGGACAAGAATACGGGGGCCAACGTCCTGACTTTC. Translating it yields CASRDKNTGANVLTF.

The gene calls are TRBV19 and TRBJ1-5; D not resolved. The germline CDR1 and CDR2 sequences are LNHDA and SQIVND (reference sequence). The CDR3 totals 13 residues. Trimming shortened V by 5 bases and J by 7 bases, and 12 bases separated the two germline ends. As DNA, the CDR3 is TGTGCCAGTAGTGCCCGACACGACCAGCCCCAGCATTTT. The encoded protein is CASSARHDQPQHF.

This clone was observed a single time. The identical CDR3 is also encoded by other nucleotide sequences in the sample. The genes are TRBV5-1 and TRBJ1-2, with 10 bases matching TRBD1. The ends lost 3 bases at V and 4 bases at J; junction bases unmatched: 3. CDR3 length equals 14 residues. CDR1 is SGHRS and CDR2 is YFSETQ in the germline V gene. CDR3 loop: CASSSGQGIYGYTF. CDR3 DNA sequence: TGCGCCAGCAGCTCGGGACAGGGGATCTATGGCTACACCTTC.

This chain links TRBV19 with TRBJ2-5; TRBD2 matches at 9 bases. The trim removed 5 bases at V and 2 bases at J, leaving 6 bases unmatched. CDR1 LNHDA and CDR2 SQIVND come from the germline V gene (reference sequence). This CDR3 spans 15 amino acids. The CDR3 sequence: CASSSTSGKQETQYF. The CDR3 bases are TGTGCCAGTAGTTCGACTAGCGGTAAGCAAGAGACCCAGTACTTC.

This clone was seen just once. The chain recombines TRBV28 with TRBJ1-1; tentatively, D is TRBD1 (5 bases). The length of the CDR3 is 13 residues. V was trimmed by 3 bases and J by 5 bases, leaving 10 bases between them. CDR1 MDHEN and CDR2 SYDVKM come from the germline V gene. The chain's CDR3 is CASSFQGATEAFF. The CDR3 DNA follows: TGTGCCAGCAGTTTTCAAGGGGCTACTGAAGCTTTCTTT.

J is TRBJ1-1 and V is TRBV7-3, with a tentative D call TRBD1 (6 bases). Per germline, CDR1 SGHTA and CDR2 FQGTGA. V was trimmed by 2 bases and J by 1 base, leaving 14 bases between them. The CDR3 extends over 16 amino acids. CDR3 sequence: CASSLGAGTPNTEAFF. The CDR3 nucleotides read TGTGCCAGCAGCTTAGGAGCCGGGACACCGAACACTGAAGCTTTCTTT.

This clone has just a few counts. The rearrangement joins TRBV6-1 to TRBJ2-1; 10 nucleotides align to TRBD2. Germline V lookup: CDR1 MNHNS, CDR2 SASEGT. This CDR3 comprises 14 residues. The ends lost 7 bases at V and 4 bases at J; junction bases unmatched: 4. CDR3 loop: CASTPTSGYNEQFF. The CDR3 region has the DNA TGTGCCAGCACCCCGACTAGCGGGTACAATGAGCAGTTCTTC.

The chain employs TRBV28 and TRBJ1-2, with 7 bases fitting TRBD1. CDR3 size: 15 residues. V lost 6 bases, J lost 3 bases, and 10 bases stayed unmatched. The germline gives CDR1 MDHEN, CDR2 SYDVKM. In nucleotides, the CDR3 is TGTGCCAGCAGGGGAACAGGGGTCTTTGACTATGGCTACACCTTC. The encoded protein is CASRGTGVFDYGYTF.